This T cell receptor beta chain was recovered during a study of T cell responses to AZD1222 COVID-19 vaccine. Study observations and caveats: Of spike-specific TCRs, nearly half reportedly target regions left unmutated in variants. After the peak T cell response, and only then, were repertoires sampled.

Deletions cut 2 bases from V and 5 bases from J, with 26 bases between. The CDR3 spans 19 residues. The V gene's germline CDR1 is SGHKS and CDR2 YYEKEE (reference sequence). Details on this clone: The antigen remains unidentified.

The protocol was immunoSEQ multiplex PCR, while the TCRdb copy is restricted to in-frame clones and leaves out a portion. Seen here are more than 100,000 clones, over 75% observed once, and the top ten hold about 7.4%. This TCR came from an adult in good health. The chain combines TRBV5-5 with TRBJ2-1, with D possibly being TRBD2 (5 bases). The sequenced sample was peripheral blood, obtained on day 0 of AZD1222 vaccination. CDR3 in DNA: TGTGCCAGCAGCTTCAGCTTGGGCGGGCTACGAACTAGGGACAATGAGCAGTTCTTC. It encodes CASSFSLGGLRTRDNEQFF.